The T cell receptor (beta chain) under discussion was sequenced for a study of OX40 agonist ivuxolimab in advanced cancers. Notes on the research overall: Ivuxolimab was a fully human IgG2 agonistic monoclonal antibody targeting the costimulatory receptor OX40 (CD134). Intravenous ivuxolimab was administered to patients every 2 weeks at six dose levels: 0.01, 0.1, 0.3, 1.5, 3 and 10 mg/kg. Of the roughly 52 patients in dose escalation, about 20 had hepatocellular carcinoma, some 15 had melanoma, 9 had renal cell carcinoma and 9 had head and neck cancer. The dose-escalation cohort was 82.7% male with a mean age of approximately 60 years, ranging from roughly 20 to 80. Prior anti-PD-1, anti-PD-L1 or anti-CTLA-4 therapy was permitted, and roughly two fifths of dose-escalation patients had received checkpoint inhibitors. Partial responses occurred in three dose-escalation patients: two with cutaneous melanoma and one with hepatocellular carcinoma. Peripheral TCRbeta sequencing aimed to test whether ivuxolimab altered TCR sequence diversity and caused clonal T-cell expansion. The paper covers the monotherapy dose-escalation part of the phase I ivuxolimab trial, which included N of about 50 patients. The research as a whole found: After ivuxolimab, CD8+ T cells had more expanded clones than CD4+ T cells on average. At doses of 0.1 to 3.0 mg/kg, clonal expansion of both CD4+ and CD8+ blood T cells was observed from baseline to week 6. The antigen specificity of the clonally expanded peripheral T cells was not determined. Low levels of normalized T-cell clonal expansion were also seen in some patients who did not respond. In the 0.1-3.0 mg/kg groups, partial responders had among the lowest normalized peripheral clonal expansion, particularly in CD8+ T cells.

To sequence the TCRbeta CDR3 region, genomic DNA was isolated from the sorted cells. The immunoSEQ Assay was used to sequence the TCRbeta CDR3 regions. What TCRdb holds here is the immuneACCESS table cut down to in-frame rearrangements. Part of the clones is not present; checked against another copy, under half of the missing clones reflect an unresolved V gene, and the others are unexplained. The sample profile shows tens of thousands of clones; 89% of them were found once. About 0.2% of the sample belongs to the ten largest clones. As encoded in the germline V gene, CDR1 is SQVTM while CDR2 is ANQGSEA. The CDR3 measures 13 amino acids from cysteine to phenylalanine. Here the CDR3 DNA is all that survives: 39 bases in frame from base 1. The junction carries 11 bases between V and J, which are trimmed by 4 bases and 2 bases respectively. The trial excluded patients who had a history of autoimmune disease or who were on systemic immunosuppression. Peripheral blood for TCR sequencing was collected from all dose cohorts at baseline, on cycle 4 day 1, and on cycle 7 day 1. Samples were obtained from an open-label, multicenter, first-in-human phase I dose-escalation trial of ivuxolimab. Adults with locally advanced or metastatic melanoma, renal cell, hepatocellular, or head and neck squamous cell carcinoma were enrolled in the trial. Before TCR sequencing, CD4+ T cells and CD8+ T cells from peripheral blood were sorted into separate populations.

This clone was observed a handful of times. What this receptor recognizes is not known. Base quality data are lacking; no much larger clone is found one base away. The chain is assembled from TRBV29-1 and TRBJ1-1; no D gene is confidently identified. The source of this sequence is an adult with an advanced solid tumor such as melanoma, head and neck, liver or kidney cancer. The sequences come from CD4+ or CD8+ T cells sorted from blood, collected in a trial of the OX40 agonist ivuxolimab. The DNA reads TGCAGCGTTGTCAAACAGCCCAACACTGAAGCTTTCTTT. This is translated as CSVVKQPNTEAFF.